This T cell receptor beta chain came from a study of T-cell reconstitution after alpha-beta-depleted transplantation in children. Study observations and caveats: Hyperexpanded clones declined; after one year, newly produced T cells mostly supplied diversity. Reportedly, roughly two months post-transplant, alpha-beta T cells arose from several hundred expanded graft clones. From surviving recipient T cells and thymic progenitors came the high day-60 TCRbeta diversity observed in some patients.

This clonotype was seen ten or more times. Antigen specificity is unknown. Trimming pared 8 bases from V and 4 bases from J, leaving 8 bases between. CDR1 SNHLY and CDR2 FYNNEI come from the germline V gene. This CDR3 spans 12 amino acids. Using unique molecular identifiers, the investigators prepared the TCRbeta library. One entry per CDR3 protein, called by TCRdb with MiXCR from the PCR reads. The sample records fewer than 750,000 distinct CDR3 sequences, about 21% being singletons. This sequence was found in a boy under two years old who had a stem cell transplant for acute myeloid leukemia, so the T cells may come from the graft donor. The sequenced sample was PBMCs, mostly from graft donor cells, obtained 360 days after TCRalphabeta/CD19-depleted stem cell transplant. V and J are TRBV2 and TRBJ1-4; no clear D gene. The CDR3 loop reads CASSTNNEKLFF. The CDR3 DNA sequence: TGTGCCAGCTCTACCAATAATGAAAAACTGTTTTTT.